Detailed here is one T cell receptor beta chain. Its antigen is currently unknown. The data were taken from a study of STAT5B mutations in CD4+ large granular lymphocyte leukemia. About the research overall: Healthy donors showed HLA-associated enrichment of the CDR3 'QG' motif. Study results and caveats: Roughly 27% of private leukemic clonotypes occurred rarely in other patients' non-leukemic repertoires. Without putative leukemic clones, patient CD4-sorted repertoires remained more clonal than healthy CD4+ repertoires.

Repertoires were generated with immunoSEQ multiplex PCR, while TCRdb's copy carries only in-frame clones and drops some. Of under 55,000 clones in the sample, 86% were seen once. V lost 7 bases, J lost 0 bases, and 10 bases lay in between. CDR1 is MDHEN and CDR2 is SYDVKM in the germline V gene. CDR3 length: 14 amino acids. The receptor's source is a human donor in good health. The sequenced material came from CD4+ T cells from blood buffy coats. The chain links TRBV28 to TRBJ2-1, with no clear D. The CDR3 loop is CASTLPGSYNEQFF. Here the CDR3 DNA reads TGTGCCAGCACCCTCCCTGGCTCCTACAATGAGCAGTTCTTC.